This note documents a single T cell receptor (beta chain) sequence. This CDR3 is 15 amino acids long. Per the germline V gene, CDR1 is MGHRA and CDR2 is YSYEKL. Trimming cost V 3 bases and J 0 bases, with 9 bases left between them. This sample is part of a study of blood T cell repertoires in COVID-19. In the study overall: Italy, Spain and the United States were the sources of the convalescent and acute COVID-19 samples. Sample material is recorded as cDNA or gDNA derived from T cells, B-cell-depleted T cells, or PBMCs.

As handled by the study authors: It was from reference gene primer amplification that nucleated cell counts were estimated. Clones were read by immunoSEQ multiplex PCR, and TCRdb kept only the in-frame ones, dropping some. V and J calls and clone size follow that table, whereas D and trimming were derived from the DNA. The table shows about 130,000 clones, with over 75% occurring only once. The sequence derives from a man in his forties or fifties with active or convalescent COVID-19. The V and J genes are TRBV4-1 and TRBJ1-3; D is perhaps TRBD1 (5 bases). Sequenced sample: peripheral blood. CDR3 in DNA: TGCGCCAGCAGCCATGACAGTCCCTCTGGAAACACCATATATTTT. This encodes CASSHDSPSGNTIYF.